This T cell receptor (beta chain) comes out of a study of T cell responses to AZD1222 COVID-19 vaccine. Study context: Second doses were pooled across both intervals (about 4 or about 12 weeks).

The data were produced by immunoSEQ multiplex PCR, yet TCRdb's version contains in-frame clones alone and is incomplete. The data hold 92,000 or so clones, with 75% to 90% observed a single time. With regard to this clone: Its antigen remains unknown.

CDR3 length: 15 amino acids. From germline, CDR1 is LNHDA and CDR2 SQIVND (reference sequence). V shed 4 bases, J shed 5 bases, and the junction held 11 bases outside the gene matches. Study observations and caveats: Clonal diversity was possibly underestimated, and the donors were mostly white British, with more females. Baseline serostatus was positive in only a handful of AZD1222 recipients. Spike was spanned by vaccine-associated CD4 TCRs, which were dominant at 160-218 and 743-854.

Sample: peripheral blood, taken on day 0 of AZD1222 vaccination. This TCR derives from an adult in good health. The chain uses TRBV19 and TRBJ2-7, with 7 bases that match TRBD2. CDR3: CASSNYDLGGDEQYF. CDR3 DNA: TGTGCCAGTAGTAACTACGACCTGGGGGGGGACGAGCAGTACTTC.